Below are 17 T cell receptor beta chains sequenced from a single sample in a study of cytotoxic CD8 clonotypes in ibrutinib-treated CLL. Generated by immunoSEQ multiplex PCR, the TCRdb table keeps only in-frame clones and is missing some. The sample lists 30,000 or so clones, roughly 60% occurring once. The sequences come from PBMCs, collected before ibrutinib treatment. All receptors come from a human donor with chronic lymphocytic leukemia.

This clone is medium-sized (0.01 to 0.1%) within its sample. The chain employs TRBV19 and TRBJ2-5; TRBD2 matches at 13 bases. The CDR3 has 14 residues. The ends lost 9 bases at V and 5 bases at J; junction bases unmatched: 6. Germline values: CDR1 LNHDA, CDR2 SQIVND (reference sequence). The CDR3: CASRPTSGRETQYF. CDR3 bases: TGTGCCAGCCGCCCGACTAGCGGGAGGGAGACCCAGTACTTC.

This chain joins TRBV28 and TRBJ1-4; the D gene is possibly TRBD1 (6 bases). This CDR3 region has 15 residues. Germline CDR1 and CDR2: MDHEN and SYDVKM. Between the trimmed V and J ends, which lost 7 bases and 7 bases, there was a span of 19 bases. The DNA for the CDR3 is TGTGCCAGCATCGACCTGGGGGGCGCGATTGAAAAACTGTTTTTT. Its protein is CASIDLGGAIEKLFF.

This clone was observed once. The chain uses TRBV2 and TRBJ2-5, with 8 bases that match TRBD2. The CDR3 is made up of 14 amino acids. Unmatched junction bases numbered 11, after V lost 7 bases and J lost 7 bases. Germline-derived CDR1 and CDR2 are SNHLY and FYNNEI. The CDR3: CASTQGTRSGTQYF. As DNA, the CDR3 is TGTGCCAGCACCCAAGGGACTAGATCGGGGACCCAGTACTTC.

This clone was seen only a few times. The rearrangement links TRBV5-6 to TRBJ2-1; D is perhaps TRBD1 or TRBD2 (5 bases each). V lost 10 bases to trimming and J lost 3 bases, with 20 bases between them. Germline lookup yields CDR1 SGHDT and CDR2 YYEEEE. The CDR3 contains 15 residues. CDR3 in DNA: TGTGCCGGAGGAAGGACTGCAGGGTTCTACAATGAGCAGTTCTTC. This codes for CAGGRTAGFYNEQFF.

The genes are TRBV7-8 and TRBJ2-5; D is unresolved. CDR3 size: 14 residues. Looked up from germline, CDR1 is SGHVS and CDR2 is FQNEAQ. Deletions cut 1 base from V and 0 bases from J, with 6 bases between. The CDR3 DNA is TGTGCCAGCAGCTTAGGTAGCTACCAAGAGACCCAGTACTTC. Translated: CASSLGSYQETQYF.

This chain connects TRBV5-4 to TRBJ2-1, with 7 bases lining up with TRBD2. Germline values: CDR1 SGHNT, CDR2 YYREEE (reference sequence). The V and J ends lost 5 bases and 4 bases, in that order; junction bases with no gene match: 9. This CDR3 comprises 15 residues. The CDR3 DNA sequence: TGTGCCAGCAGTTCCGGGGGGACCCATTACAATGAGCAGTTCTTC. Amino acid sequence: CASSSGGTHYNEQFF.

The chain links TRBV28 to TRBJ1-1, with D unresolved. Trimming pared 0 bases from V and 5 bases from J, leaving 4 bases between. This CDR3 contains 12 residues. Germline lookup yields CDR1 MDHEN and CDR2 SYDVKM. The CDR3 bases are TGTGCCAGCAGTTTATGGGATACTGAAGCTTTCTTT. Translating it yields CASSLWDTEAFF. The variable domain in full, with the rest retrieved from reference TRBV28 and TRBJ1-1, is DVKVTQSSRYLVKRTGEKVFLECVQDMDHENMFWYRQDPGLGLRLIYFSYDVKMKEKGDIPEGYSVSREKKERFSLILESASTNQTSMYLCASSLWDTEAFFGQGTRLTVV.

The chain recombines TRBV29-1 with TRBJ1-1; TRBD1 agrees at 8 bases. With V trimmed by 7 bases and J by 13 bases, 14 bases remained unmatched. Looked up from germline, CDR1 is SQVTM and CDR2 is ANQGSEA. This CDR3 is built from 12 residues. In DNA, the CDR3 is TGCAGCGGCAGCGGACAGGGCCTGAAGGGTTTCTTT. Translation gives CSGSGQGLKGFF.

This clone was seen a few times. This rearrangement joins TRBV28 to TRBJ2-5; 8 bases fit TRBD1. This CDR3 spans 15 amino acids. The germline V gene has CDR1 MDHEN and CDR2 SYDVKM. Trimming removed 1 base from V and 4 bases from J; junction bases left unmatched: 5. CDR3: CASSLLTGVGETQYF. DNA for the CDR3: TGTGCCAGCAGTTTATTGACAGGGGTAGGAGAGACCCAGTACTTC.

This chain uses TRBV27 with TRBJ2-5; D possibly corresponds to TRBD1 (5 bases). CDR3 size: 15 residues. The germline V and J ends were trimmed by 1 base and 0 bases, with 9 bases remaining between them. Germline V gives CDR1 MNHEY, CDR2 SMNVEV (reference sequence). The CDR3 region is CASSLFQGYQETQYF. For the CDR3, the DNA is TGTGCCAGCAGTTTATTTCAGGGATACCAAGAGACCCAGTACTTC.

The chain is built from TRBV4-1 and TRBJ2-1; D unclear. The CDR3 totals 15 residues. Trimming removed 0 bases at V and 6 bases at J, with 12 bases between. Germline CDR1 and CDR2: MGHRA and YSYEKL. Here the CDR3 DNA reads TGCGCCAGCAGCCAAGATGGGCGGCGTGTCAATGAGCAGTTCTTC. It translates to CASSQDGRRVNEQFF.

The CDR3 coding sequence is TGCGCCAGCAGCAGATTCTCACCCTCCGACGGCGATGAGCAGTTCTTC. Residues: CASSRFSPSDGDEQFF. The chain joins TRBV5-1 to TRBJ2-1, with unresolved D. Germline V gives CDR1 SGHRS, CDR2 YFSETQ. The V end lost 4 bases, the J end lost 8 bases, and 22 bases lay between the germline ends. The CDR3 loop spans 16 amino acids.

This clone was seen more than once but under ten times. The chain carries TRBV18 and TRBJ1-1; 7 positions match TRBD1. Germline CDR1 is KGHSH and CDR2 is LQKENI. The ends lost 1 base at V and 7 bases at J; junction bases unmatched: 6. There are 14 residues in the CDR3. In nucleotides, the CDR3 is TGTGCCAGCTCACCACGAACAGGGGAAGATGAAGCTTTCTTT. Translating it yields CASSPRTGEDEAFF.

In DNA, the CDR3 is TGTGCCAGCAGTTCTCTAGCGGATTACAATGAGCAGTTCTTC. This encodes CASSSLADYNEQFF. The chain has TRBV27 and TRBJ2-1; 7 nucleotides agree with TRBD2. Germline V CDR1 and CDR2: MNHEY, SMNVEV (reference sequence). This CDR3 contains 14 residues. The trim removed 4 bases at V and 4 bases at J, leaving 4 bases unmatched.

The rearrangement joins TRBV5-4 to TRBJ2-5; D assignment may be TRBD1 or TRBD2 (5 bases each). CDR1 and CDR2 (germline): SGHNT, YYREEE (reference sequence). The CDR3 totals 16 residues. Between the trimmed V and J ends, which lost 0 bases and 4 bases, there was a span of 16 bases. DNA for the CDR3: TGTGCCAGCAGCTTGGCCGGGGCAGGGATGGTAGAGACCCAGTACTTC. The encoded protein is CASSLAGAGMVETQYF.

This clone was observed a handful of times. The chain recombines TRBV19 with TRBJ2-7; possible D gene TRBD2, 6 bases. Trimming took off 3 bases at V and 0 bases at J, with 12 bases between the two ends. This CDR3 region has 15 residues. In germline, CDR1 is LNHDA, CDR2 SQIVND (reference sequence). This CDR3 reads CASSIMGDFSYEQYF. In nucleotides, the CDR3 is TGTGCCAGTAGTATTATGGGGGACTTCTCCTACGAGCAGTACTTC.

CDR3 residues: CASSERRGRAYTGNTIYF. Written as DNA, the CDR3 is TGTGCCAGCAGTGAACGCCGGGGGAGAGCTTACACTGGAAACACCATATATTTT. This chain uses TRBV25-1 with TRBJ1-3, with D possibly being TRBD1 (5 bases). Trimming shortened V by 2 bases and J by 2 bases, and 19 bases separated the two germline ends. The CDR3 contains 18 residues. Germline CDR1 MGHDK, CDR2 SYGVNS.